This T cell receptor beta chain was identified during a study of shared clonotypes between healthy human individuals. The CDR3 consists of 13 residues. The V and J ends lost 7 bases and 4 bases, in that order; junction bases with no gene match: 5. Germline CDR1 SGHTS, CDR2 YDEGEE. The protocol was immunoSEQ multiplex PCR, while the TCRdb copy is restricted to in-frame clones and leaves out a portion. The sample records millions of clones, about 95% being singletons. Naive CD8 cells lacked CD45RO and underwent positive selection for CCR7, leaving out terminally differentiated effector memory CD45RA+ cells.

Source material: naive CD8+ T cells sorted from blood. This receptor was taken from a man aged 18-30 years in good health. The genes are TRBV5-8 and TRBJ1-2; 9 bases map to TRBD1. In DNA form, the CDR3 reads TGTGCCAGCCGGGACAGGGAATCCTATGGCTACACCTTC. Its translation is CASRDRESYGYTF.